The clone carrying this T cell receptor beta chain was counted at least ten times. Its target is unknown. The read halts 3 residues ahead of the CDR3 end, with the missing end drawn from the germline J gene. The sample belongs to a study of T cell clonality in common variable immunodeficiency. Study results and limitations: Fewer deletions and N-nucleotide insertions were reportedly seen in common variable immunodeficiency TCR beta sequences.

CDR1 and CDR2 (germline): GTSNPN, SVGIG (reference sequence). This CDR3 contains 11 residues. Deletions cut 0 bases from V and 7 bases from J, with 4 bases between. Assay used: immunoSEQ multiplex PCR; TCRdb lists only in-frame clones, some missing. Recorded here are around 50,000 clones, none singletons. The material sequenced was peripheral blood mononuclear cells. The TCR comes from a person between 18 and 75 years old in good health. This chain uses TRBV30 with TRBJ2-1, with D unclear. Incomplete CDR3 DNA: TGTGCCTGGAGTGTCCCTAATGAG. The encoded protein is CAWSVPNE. The complete CDR3 protein is CAWSVPNEQFF.